Following are 9 T cell receptor beta chains from one sample sequenced in a study of OX40 agonist ivuxolimab in advanced cancers. Repertoires were generated with immunoSEQ multiplex PCR, while TCRdb's copy carries only in-frame clones and drops some. The sample holds some 86,000 clones, about 90% seen once. Sequences were derived from CD4+ or CD8+ T cells sorted from blood, sampled in a trial of the OX40 agonist ivuxolimab. The receptors come from an adult with an advanced solid tumor such as melanoma, head and neck, liver or kidney cancer.

The chain couples TRBV5-4 to TRBJ2-6, with D possibly TRBD1 on 5 matching bases. The V end was cut by 4 bases, the J end by 0 bases, with 8 bases between. CDR1 is SGHNT and CDR2 is YYREEE in the germline V gene (reference sequence). The CDR3 sequence is 15 residues long. The DNA of the CDR3 is TGTGCCAGCAGCCCCGACAGCTCTGGGGCCAACGTCCTGACTTTC. Translating it yields CASSPDSSGANVLTF. Variable domain in full (rest from reference TRBV5-4 and TRBJ2-6): ETGVTQSPTHLIKTRGQQVTLRCSSQSGHNTVSWYQQALGQGPQFIFQYYREEENGRGNFPPRFSGLQFPNYSSELNVNALELDDSALYLCASSPDSSGANVLTFGAGSRLTVL.

The chain is built from TRBV5-8 and TRBJ2-7; a weak D match, TRBD1 (7 bases). Looked up from germline, CDR1 is SGHTS and CDR2 is YDEGEE. Trimming removed 0 bases from V and 2 bases from J, with 12 bases in between. The CDR3 is made up of 15 amino acids. CDR3 nucleotides: TGTGCCAGCAGCTTGGGGAGGGGGCTTACCTACGAGCAGTACGTC. Protein sequence: CASSLGRGLTYEQYV.

The chain recombines TRBV2 with TRBJ1-2, with 11 bases aligning to TRBD1. CDR3 length equals 13 residues. The J segment lost 8 bases and the V segment lost 6 bases, leaving 5 bases of the junction unmatched. Germline V gene lookup returns CDR1 SNHLY and CDR2 FYNNEI. For the CDR3, the DNA is TGTGCCAGCAGGCCGGACAGGGGGCAAGGCTACACCTTC. It encodes CASRPDRGQGYTF. Drawing the rest from reference TRBV2 and TRBJ1-2, the complete variable domain is EPEVTQTPSHQVTQMGQEVILRCVPISNHLYFYWYRQILGQKVEFLVSFYNNEISEKSEIFDDQFSVERPDGSNFTLKIRSTKLEDSAMYFCASRPDRGQGYTFGSGTRLTVV.

The chain joins TRBV18 to TRBJ1-2, with D tentatively TRBD1 (6 bases). Trimming cost V 6 bases and J 5 bases, with 13 bases left between them. This CDR3 is 13 amino acids long. Germline-derived CDR1 and CDR2 are KGHSH and LQKENI. CDR3 bases: TGTGCCAGCTCCCCGGACAGCTCGTATGGCTACACCTTC. It translates to CASSPDSSYGYTF.

The rearrangement uses TRBV4-1 and TRBJ2-3; D perhaps matches TRBD1 (6 bases). The CDR3 is made up of 16 amino acids. Germline V gene lookup returns CDR1 MGHRA and CDR2 YSYEKL. V shed 1 base and J shed 2 bases, with 13 bases lying between them. The CDR3 here is CASSQARQVLTDTQYF. The CDR3 coding sequence is TGCGCCAGCAGCCAAGCCCGACAGGTCCTCACAGATACGCAGTATTTT.

This sequence joins TRBV5-5 and TRBJ2-5, with TRBD1 identical over 9 bases. Trimming cost V 4 bases and J 5 bases; bases outside gene matches: 9. Germline-derived CDR1 and CDR2 are SGHKS and YYEKEE (reference sequence). The CDR3 extends over 15 amino acids. The CDR3 sequence: CASSLPGTGKETQYF. The CDR3, as DNA: TGTGCCAGCAGCCTACCTGGGACAGGGAAGGAGACCCAGTACTTC. Based on the CDR3 plus reference TRBV5-5 and TRBJ2-5, the full variable domain is DAGVTQSPTHLIKTRGQQVTLRCSPISGHKSVSWYQQVLGQGPQFIFQYYEKEERGRGNFPDRFSARQFPNYSSELNVNALLLGDSALYLCASSLPGTGKETQYFGPGTRLLVL.

V is TRBV28 and J is TRBJ1-4, with D possibly being TRBD1 (5 bases). The CDR3 is 14 residues long. Trimming left V 6 bases short and J 8 bases short, with 16 bases between. Germline V gene lookup returns CDR1 MDHEN and CDR2 SYDVKM. The CDR3 spells CASRIPGLREKLFF. CDR3 coding DNA: TGTGCCAGCAGGATACCGGGACTGAGAGAAAAACTGTTTTTT.

The chain recombines TRBV13 with TRBJ1-2, with D uncertain. Trimming cost V 5 bases and J 4 bases, with 8 bases left between them. CDR3 length: 12 amino acids. Germline V CDR1 and CDR2: PRHDT, FYEKMQ (reference sequence). CDR3 DNA: TGTGCCAGCAGCACCTCGGGCTATGGCTACACCTTC. It is translated as CASSTSGYGYTF.

This chain joins TRBV6-5 and TRBJ1-5; D call uncertain. CDR3 size: 11 residues. CDR1 and CDR2 from the germline V gene are MNHEY and SVGAGI. Trimming left V 5 bases short and J 6 bases short, with 5 bases between. CDR3 sequence: CASSERQPQHF. The CDR3 coding sequence is TGTGCCAGCAGTGAACGTCAGCCCCAGCATTTT.